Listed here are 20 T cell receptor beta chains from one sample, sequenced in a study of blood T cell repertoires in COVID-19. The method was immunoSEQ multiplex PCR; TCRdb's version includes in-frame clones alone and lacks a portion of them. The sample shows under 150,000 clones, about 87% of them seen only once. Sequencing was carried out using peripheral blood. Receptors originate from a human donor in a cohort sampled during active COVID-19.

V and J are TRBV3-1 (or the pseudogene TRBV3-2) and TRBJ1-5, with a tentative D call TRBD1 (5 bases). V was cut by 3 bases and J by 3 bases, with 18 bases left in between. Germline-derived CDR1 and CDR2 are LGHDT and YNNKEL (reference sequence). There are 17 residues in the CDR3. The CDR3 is CASSHLLPGRDNQPQHF. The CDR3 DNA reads TGTGCCAGCAGCCATCTTCTCCCAGGGCGGGACAATCAGCCCCAGCATTTT.

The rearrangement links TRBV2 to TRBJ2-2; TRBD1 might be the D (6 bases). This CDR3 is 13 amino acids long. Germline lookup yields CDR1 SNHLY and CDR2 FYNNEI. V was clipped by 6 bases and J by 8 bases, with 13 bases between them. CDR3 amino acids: CASSLQGAGELFF. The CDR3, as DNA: TGTGCCAGCAGCCTACAGGGTGCGGGGGAGCTGTTTTTT.

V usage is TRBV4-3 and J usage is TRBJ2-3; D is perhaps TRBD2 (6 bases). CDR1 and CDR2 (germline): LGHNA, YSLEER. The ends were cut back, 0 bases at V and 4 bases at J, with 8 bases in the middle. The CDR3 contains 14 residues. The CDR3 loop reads CASSQDGGADTQYF. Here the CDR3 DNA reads TGCGCCAGCAGCCAAGATGGCGGGGCAGATACGCAGTATTTT.

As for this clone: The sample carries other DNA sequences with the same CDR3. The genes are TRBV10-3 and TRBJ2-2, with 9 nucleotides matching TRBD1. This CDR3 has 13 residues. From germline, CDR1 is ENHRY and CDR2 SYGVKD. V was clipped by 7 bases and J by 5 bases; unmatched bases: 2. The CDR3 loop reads CAINGQGTGELFF. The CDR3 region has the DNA TGTGCCATCAACGGACAGGGGACCGGGGAGCTGTTTTTT.

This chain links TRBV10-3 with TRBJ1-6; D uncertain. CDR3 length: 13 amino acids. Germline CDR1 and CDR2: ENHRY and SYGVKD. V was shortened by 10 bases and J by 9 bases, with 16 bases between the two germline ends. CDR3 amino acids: CATEEERGSPLHF. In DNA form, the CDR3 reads TGTGCCACCGAGGAGGAGAGAGGTTCACCCCTCCACTTT.

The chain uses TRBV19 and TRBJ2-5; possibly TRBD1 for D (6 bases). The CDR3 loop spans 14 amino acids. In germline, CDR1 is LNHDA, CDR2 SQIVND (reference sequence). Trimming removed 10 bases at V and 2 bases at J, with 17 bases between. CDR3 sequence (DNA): TGTGCCACTAACAAGGGGCAGGGGCAAGAGACCCAGTACTTC. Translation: CATNKGQGQETQYF.

CDR3 protein: CASSYGTGYATNEKLFF. DNA of the CDR3: TGTGCCAGCAGTTACGGGACAGGGTATGCAACTAATGAAAAACTGTTTTTT. This chain links TRBV6-2 or TRBV6-3 with TRBJ1-4, with TRBD1 matching 9 bases. Germline assignment: CDR1 MNHEY and CDR2 SVGEGT. The CDR3 has 17 residues. The J segment lost 0 bases and the V segment lost 2 bases, leaving 4 bases of the junction unmatched.

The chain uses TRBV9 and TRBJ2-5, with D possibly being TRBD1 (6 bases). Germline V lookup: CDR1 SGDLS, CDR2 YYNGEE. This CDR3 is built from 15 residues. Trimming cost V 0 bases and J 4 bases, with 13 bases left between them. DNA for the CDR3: TGTGCCAGCAGCGTAGAGGTGGGGGCGGCAGAGACCCAGTACTTC. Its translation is CASSVEVGAAETQYF.

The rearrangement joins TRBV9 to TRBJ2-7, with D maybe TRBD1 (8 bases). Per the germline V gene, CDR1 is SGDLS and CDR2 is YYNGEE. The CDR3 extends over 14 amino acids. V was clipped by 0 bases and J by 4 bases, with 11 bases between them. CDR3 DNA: TGTGCCAGCAGCGTAGAACAGGGGGGGTACGAGCAGTACTTC. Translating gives CASSVEQGGYEQYF. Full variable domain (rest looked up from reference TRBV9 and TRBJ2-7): DSGVTQTPKHLITATGQRVTLRCSPRSGDLSVYWYQQSLDQGLQFLIQYYNGEERAKGNILERFSAQQFPDLHSELNLSSLELGDSALYFCASSVEQGGYEQYFGPGTRLTVT.

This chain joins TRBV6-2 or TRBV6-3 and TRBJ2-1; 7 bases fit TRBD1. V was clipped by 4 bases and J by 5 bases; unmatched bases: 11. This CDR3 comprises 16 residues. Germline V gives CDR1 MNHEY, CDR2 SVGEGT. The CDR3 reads CASSFPGQSVDNEQFF. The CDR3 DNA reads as TGTGCCAGCAGTTTTCCGGGACAGTCGGTCGACAATGAGCAGTTCTTC.

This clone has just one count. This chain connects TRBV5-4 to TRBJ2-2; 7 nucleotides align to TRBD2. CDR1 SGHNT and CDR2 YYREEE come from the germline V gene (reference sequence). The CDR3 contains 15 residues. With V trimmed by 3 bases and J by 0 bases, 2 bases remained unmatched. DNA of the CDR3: TGTGCCAGCAGCTCACTAGCGACGAACACCGGGGAGCTGTTTTTT. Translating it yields CASSSLATNTGELFF.

CDR3 in amino acids: CASSAQGGSQPQHF. For the CDR3, the DNA is TGCGCCAGCAGCGCCCAGGGGGGCAGTCAGCCCCAGCATTTT. The rearrangement links TRBV5-1 to TRBJ1-5; 7 bases match TRBD1. J gave up 6 bases and V 4 bases, and 7 bases lay outside the gene matches. From germline, CDR1 is SGHRS and CDR2 YFSETQ. This CDR3 spans 14 amino acids.

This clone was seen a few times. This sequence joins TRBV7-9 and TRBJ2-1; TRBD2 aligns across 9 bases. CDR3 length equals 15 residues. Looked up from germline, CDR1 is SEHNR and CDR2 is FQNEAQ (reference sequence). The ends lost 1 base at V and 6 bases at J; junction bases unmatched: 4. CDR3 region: CASSLEAGGPNEQFF. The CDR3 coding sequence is TGTGCCAGCAGCTTAGAGGCGGGGGGGCCCAATGAGCAGTTCTTC.

CDR3 DNA: TGTGCCAGCAGCACCCGGGACTTCAATACGCAGTATTTT. Protein product: CASSTRDFNTQYF. The chain is built from TRBV7-9 and TRBJ2-3, with D possibly matching TRBD2 (6 bases). Germline V CDR1 and CDR2: SEHNR, FQNEAQ (reference sequence). The CDR3 is made up of 13 amino acids. V lost 5 bases to trimming and J lost 7 bases, with 13 bases between them.

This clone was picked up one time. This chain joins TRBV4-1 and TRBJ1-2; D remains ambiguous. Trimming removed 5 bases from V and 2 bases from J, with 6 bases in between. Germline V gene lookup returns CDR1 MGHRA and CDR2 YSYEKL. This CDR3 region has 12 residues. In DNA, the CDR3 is TGCGCCAGCAGCGCACAGAACTATGGCTACACCTTC. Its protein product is CASSAQNYGYTF.

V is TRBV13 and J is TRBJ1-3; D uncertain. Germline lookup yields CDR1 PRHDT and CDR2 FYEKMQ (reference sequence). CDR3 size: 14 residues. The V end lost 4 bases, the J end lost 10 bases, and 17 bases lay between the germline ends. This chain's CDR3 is CASSSGNGAGTIYF. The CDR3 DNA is TGTGCCAGCAGCTCAGGAAACGGAGCGGGGACCATATATTTT.

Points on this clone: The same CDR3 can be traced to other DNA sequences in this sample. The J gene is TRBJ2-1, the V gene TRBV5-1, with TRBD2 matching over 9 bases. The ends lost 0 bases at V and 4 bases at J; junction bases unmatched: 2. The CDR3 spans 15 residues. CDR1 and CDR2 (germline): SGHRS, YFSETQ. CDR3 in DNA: TGCGCCAGCAGCTTGGTTGCGGGGGGGTACAATGAGCAGTTCTTC. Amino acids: CASSLVAGGYNEQFF.

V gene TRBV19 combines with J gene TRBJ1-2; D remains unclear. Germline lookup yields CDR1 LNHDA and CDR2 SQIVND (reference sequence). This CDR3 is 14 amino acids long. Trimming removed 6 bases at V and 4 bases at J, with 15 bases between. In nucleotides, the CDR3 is TGTGCCAGTAGCCCGGGCGGGAGATCCTATGGCTACACCTTC. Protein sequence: CASSPGGRSYGYTF.

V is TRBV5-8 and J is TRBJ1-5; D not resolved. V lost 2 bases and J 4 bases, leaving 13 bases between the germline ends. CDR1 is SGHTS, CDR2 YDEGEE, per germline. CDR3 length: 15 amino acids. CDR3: CASSLGGPFNQPQHF. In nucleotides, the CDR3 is TGTGCCAGCAGCTTAGGAGGGCCGTTTAATCAGCCCCAGCATTTT. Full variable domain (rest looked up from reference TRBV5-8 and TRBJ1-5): EAGVTQSPTHLIKTRGQQATLRCSPISGHTSVYWYQQALGLGLQFLLWYDEGEERNRGNFPPRFSGRQFPNYSSELNVNALELEDSALYLCASSLGGPFNQPQHFGDGTRLSIL.

The CDR3 protein is CASSLGLYNEQFF. The CDR3 DNA follows: TGTGCCAGCAGCTTGGGACTCTACAATGAGCAGTTCTTC. V and J are TRBV5-6 and TRBJ2-1; D is undetermined. In germline, CDR1 is SGHDT, CDR2 YYEEEE. CDR3 length equals 13 residues. Trimming took off 0 bases at V and 3 bases at J, with 4 bases between the two ends.